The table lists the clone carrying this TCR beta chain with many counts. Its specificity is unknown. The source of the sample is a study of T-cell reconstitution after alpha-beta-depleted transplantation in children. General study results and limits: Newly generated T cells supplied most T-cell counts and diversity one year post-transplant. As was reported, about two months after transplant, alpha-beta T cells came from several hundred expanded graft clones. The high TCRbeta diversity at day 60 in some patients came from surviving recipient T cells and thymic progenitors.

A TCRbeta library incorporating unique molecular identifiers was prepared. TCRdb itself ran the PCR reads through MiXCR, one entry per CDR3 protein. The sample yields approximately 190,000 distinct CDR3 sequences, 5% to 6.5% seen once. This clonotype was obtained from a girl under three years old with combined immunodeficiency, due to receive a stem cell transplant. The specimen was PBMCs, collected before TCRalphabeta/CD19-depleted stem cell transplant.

The CDR3 nucleotides read TGTGCCAGCAGCCTACTAGCGCGGAATGAGCAGTTCTTC. As protein: CASSLLARNEQFF. The chain uses TRBV11-1 and TRBJ2-1; the match to TRBD2 covers 7 bases. The germline gives CDR1 SGHAT, CDR2 FQDESV (reference sequence). The CDR3 runs to 13 residues. The V and J ends lost 5 bases and 7 bases, in that order; junction bases with no gene match: 5.